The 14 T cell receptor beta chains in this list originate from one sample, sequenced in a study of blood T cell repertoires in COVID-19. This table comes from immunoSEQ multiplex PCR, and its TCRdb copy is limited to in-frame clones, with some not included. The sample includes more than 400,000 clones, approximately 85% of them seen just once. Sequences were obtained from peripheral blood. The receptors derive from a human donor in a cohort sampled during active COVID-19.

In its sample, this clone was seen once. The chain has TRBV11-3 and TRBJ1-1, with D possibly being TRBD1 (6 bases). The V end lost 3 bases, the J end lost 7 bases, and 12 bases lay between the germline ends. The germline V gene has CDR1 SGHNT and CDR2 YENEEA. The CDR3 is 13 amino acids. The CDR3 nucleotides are TGTGCCAGCAGCTTCGAAGGGGGGGATGAAGCTTTCTTT. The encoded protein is CASSFEGGDEAFF.

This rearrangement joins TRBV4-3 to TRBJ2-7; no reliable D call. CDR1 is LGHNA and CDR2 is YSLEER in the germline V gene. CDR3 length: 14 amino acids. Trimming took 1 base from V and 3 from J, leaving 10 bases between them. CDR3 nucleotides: TGCGCCAGCAGCCAAGTGGGCCGGAACTACGAGCAGTACTTC. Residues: CASSQVGRNYEQYF.

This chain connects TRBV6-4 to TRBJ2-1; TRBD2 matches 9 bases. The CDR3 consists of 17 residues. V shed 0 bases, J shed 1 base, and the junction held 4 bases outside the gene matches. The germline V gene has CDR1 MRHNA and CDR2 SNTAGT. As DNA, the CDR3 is TGTGCCAGCAGTGACTCTCTAGCGGGAACGTCCTACAATGAGCAGTTCTTC. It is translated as CASSDSLAGTSYNEQFF.

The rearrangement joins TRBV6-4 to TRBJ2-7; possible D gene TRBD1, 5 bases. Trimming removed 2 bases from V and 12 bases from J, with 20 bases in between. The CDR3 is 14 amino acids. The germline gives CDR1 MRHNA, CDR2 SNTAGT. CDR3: CASSDVPDTGPRYF. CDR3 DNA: TGTGCCAGCAGTGACGTACCGGACACAGGCCCTAGGTACTTC.

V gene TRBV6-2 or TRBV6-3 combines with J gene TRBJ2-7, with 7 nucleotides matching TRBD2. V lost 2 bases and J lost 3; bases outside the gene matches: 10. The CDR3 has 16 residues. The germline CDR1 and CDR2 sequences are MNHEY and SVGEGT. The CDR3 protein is CASSYGIGGSLYEQYF. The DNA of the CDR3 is TGTGCCAGCAGTTACGGGATAGGCGGGAGTCTCTACGAGCAGTACTTC.

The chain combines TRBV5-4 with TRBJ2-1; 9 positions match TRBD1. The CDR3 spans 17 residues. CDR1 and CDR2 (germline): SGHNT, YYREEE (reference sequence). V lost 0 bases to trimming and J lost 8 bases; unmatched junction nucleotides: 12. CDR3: CASSLGVAGQGPHEQFF. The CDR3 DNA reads TGTGCCAGCAGCTTGGGTGTCGCGGGACAGGGTCCCCATGAGCAGTTCTTC.

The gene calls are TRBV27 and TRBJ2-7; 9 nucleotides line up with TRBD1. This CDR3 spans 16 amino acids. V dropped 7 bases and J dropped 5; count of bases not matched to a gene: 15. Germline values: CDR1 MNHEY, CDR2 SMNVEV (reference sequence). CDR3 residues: CASTPRQGTGKDEQYF. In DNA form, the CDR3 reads TGTGCCAGCACCCCTAGGCAGGGGACAGGGAAAGACGAGCAGTACTTC.

The DNA for the CDR3 is TGTGCCAGCAGCTCGACTAGCGGGAACACCGTGAGCTCCTACAATGAGCAGTTCTTC. Its translation is CASSSTSGNTVSSYNEQFF. J is TRBJ2-1 and V is TRBV7-2; 11 positions match TRBD2. The CDR3 is 19 amino acids. J gave up 0 bases and V 4 bases, and 11 bases lay outside the gene matches. Germline CDR1 and CDR2: SGHTA and FQGNSA.

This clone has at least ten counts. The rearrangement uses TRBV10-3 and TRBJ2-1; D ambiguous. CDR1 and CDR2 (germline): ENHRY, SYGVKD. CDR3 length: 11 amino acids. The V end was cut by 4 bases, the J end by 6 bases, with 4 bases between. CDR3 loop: CAISVGNEQFF. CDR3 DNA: TGTGCCATCAGTGTCGGCAATGAGCAGTTCTTC.

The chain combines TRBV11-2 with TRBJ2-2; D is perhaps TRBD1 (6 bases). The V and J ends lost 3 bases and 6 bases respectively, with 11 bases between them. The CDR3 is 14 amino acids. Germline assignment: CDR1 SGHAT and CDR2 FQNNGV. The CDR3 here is CASSFRQASGELFF. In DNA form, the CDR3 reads TGTGCCAGCAGCTTCCGACAGGCCTCCGGGGAGCTGTTTTTT. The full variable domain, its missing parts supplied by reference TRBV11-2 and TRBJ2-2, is EAGVAQSPRYKIIEKRQSVAFWCNPISGHATLYWYQQILGQGPKLLIQFQNNGVVDDSQLPKDRFSAERLKGVDSTLKIQPAKLEDSAVYLCASSFRQASGELFFGEGSRLTVL.

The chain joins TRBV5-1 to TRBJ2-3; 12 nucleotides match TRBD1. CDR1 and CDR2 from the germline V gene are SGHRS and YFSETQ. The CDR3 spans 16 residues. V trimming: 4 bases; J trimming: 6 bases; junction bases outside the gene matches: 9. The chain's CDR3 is CASSGEGTGGIDTQYF. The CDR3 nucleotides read TGCGCCAGCAGCGGGGAAGGGACAGGGGGCATCGATACGCAGTATTTT. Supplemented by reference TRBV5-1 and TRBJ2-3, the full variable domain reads KAGVTQTPRYLIKTRGQQVTLSCSPISGHRSVSWYQQTPGQGLQFLFEYFSETQRNKGNFPGRFSGRQFSNSRSEMNVSTLELGDSALYLCASSGEGTGGIDTQYFGPGTRLTVL.

CDR3 sequence (DNA): TGTGCCAGCAGTTACTCGAGTTTTAGAAGGAACACTGAAGCTTTCTTT. The encoded protein is CASSYSSFRRNTEAFF. The gene calls are TRBV6-5 and TRBJ1-1; the D is unclear. V was clipped by 0 bases and J by 1 base, with 12 bases between them. CDR3 length: 16 amino acids. Germline CDR1 is MNHEY and CDR2 is SVGAGI.

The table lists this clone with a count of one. The CDR3 sequence is CASSQSWTGSYGYTF. The CDR3, as DNA: TGTGCCAGCAGCCAATCTTGGACAGGGAGTTATGGCTACACCTTC. The chain uses TRBV3-1 (or the pseudogene TRBV3-2) and TRBJ1-2, with TRBD1 matching over 8 bases. CDR3 length: 15 residues. Unmatched junction bases numbered 7, after V lost 2 bases and J lost 5 bases. The germline V gene has CDR1 LGHDT and CDR2 YNNKEL (reference sequence).

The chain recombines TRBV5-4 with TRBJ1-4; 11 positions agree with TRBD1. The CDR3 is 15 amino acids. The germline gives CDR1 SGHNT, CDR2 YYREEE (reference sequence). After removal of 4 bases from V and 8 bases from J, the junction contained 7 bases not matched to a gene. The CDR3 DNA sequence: TGTGCCAGCAGCCGGGACAGGGGGGTCGGAGAAAAACTGTTTTTT. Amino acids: CASSRDRGVGEKLFF.